Only one count was recorded for the clone carrying this T cell receptor (beta chain). The antigen is unknown. Every subset had its genomic DNA shared out evenly among several immunoSEQ plates. TCRdb keeps only in-frame clones here, not all; method: immunoSEQ multiplex PCR. Of 2 million or so clones in the sample, about 95% were seen once. The data derive from a study of shared clonotypes between healthy human individuals. Background on the study: With ages of 18 to 49, the donors were a couple of women and three men. General study points: Generation of non-shared clonotypes was less probable than generation of clonotypes shared by all four donors.

Germline CDR1 is SGHNT and CDR2 is YYREEE (reference sequence). V was pared by 7 bases and J by 5 bases, with 9 bases of the junction left unmatched. The CDR3 contains 14 residues. The source material was naive CD4+ T cells sorted from blood. Subset here: CD45RA+ positively selected. This chain connects TRBV5-4 to TRBJ2-5, with 9 bases fitting TRBD2. This TCR was sampled from a man between 18 and 35 years old in good health. As DNA, the CDR3 is TGTGCCAGCGGCGGGGGGGGAGGAAGGGAGACCCAGTACTTC. It translates to CASGGGGGRETQYF.